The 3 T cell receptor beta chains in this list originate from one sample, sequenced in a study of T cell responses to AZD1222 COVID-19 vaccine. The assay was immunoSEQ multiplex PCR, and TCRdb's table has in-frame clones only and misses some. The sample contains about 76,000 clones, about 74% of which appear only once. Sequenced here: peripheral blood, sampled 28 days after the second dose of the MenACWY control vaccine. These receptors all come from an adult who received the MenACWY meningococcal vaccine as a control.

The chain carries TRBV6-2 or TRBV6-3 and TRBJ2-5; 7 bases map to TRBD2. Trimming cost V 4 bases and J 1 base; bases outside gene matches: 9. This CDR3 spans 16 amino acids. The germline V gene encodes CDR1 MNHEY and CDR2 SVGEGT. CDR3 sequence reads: CASSLGLADSQETQYF. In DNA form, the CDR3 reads TGTGCCAGCAGTTTGGGGCTAGCGGATTCCCAAGAGACCCAGTACTTC.

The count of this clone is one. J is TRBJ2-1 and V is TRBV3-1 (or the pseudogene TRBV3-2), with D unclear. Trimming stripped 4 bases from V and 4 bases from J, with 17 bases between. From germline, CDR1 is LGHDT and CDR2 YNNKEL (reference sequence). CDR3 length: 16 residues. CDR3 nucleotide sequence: TGTGCCAGCAGCCTCGAGCGAGCCAGTCGGTACAATGAGCAGTTCTTC. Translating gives CASSLERASRYNEQFF.

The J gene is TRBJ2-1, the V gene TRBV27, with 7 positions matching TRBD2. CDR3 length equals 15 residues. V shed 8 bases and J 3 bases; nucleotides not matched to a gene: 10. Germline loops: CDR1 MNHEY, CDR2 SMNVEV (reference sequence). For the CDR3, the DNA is TGTGCCAGCTCCTCGGGGGGAGGGCTCTACAATGAGCAGTTCTTC. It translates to CASSSGGGLYNEQFF.